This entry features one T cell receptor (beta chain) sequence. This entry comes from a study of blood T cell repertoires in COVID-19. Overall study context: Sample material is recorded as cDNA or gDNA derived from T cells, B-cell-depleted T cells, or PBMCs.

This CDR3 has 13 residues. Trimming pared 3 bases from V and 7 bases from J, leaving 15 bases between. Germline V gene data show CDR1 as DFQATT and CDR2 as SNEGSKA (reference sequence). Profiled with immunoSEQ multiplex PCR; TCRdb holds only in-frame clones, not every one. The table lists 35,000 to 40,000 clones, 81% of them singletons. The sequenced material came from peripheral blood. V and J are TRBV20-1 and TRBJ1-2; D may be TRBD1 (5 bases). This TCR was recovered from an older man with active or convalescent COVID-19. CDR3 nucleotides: TGCAGTGCTAGTGCGGGTCAGGGTGTTGGCTACACCTTC. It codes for CSASAGQGVGYTF.